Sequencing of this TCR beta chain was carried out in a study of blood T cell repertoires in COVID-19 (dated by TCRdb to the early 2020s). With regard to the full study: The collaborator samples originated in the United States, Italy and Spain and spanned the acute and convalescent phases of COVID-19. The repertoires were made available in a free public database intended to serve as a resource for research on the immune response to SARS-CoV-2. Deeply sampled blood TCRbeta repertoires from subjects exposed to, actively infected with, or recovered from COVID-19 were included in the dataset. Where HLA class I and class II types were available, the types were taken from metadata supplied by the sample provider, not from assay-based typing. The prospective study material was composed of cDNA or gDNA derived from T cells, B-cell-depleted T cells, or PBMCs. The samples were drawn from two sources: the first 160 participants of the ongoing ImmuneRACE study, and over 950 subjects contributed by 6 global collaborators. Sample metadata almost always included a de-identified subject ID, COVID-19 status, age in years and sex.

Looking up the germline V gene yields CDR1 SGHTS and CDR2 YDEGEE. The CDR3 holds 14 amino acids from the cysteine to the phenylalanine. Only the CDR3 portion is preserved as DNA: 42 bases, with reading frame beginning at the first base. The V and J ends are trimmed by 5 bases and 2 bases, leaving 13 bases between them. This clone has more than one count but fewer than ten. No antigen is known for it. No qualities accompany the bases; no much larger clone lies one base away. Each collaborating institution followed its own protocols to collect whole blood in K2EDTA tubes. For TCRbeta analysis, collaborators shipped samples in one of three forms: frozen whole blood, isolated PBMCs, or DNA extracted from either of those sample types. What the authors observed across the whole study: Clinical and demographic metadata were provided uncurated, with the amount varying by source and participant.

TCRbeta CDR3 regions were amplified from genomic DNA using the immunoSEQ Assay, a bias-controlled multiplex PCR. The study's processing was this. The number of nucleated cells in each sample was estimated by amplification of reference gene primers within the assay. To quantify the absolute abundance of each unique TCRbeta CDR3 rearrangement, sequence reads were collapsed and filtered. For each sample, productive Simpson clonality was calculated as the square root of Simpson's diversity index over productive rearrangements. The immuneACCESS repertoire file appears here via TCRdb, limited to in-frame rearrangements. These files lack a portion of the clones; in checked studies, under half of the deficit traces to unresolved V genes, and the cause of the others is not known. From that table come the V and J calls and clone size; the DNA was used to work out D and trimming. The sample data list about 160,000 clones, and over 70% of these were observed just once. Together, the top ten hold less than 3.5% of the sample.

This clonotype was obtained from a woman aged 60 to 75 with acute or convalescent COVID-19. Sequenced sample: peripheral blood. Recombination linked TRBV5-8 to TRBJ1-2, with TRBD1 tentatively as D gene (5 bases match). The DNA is TGTGCCAGCAGGCGGTTCGGGGGGAACTATGGCTACACCTTC. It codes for CASRRFGGNYGYTF.